This T cell receptor beta chain derives from a study of blood T cell repertoires in COVID-19. On the study more broadly: T cells, B-cell-depleted T cells, or PBMCs supplied cDNA or gDNA.

In the original analysis: It was from reference gene primer amplification that nucleated cell counts were estimated. The method was immunoSEQ multiplex PCR; TCRdb's version includes in-frame clones alone and lacks a portion of them. V and J calls and clone size are copied from that table; D and trimming were computed from the DNA. The top ten clones hold about 2% of a sample with hundreds of thousands of clones, about 90% of them seen once. Participants were aged roughly 18 to 100 years from about two dozen US areas. Categorization into cohorts depended on clinical history that participants reported. The CDR3 extends over 13 amino acids. Germline V gene data show CDR1 as MNHEY and CDR2 as SVGEGT. The V gene lost 5 bases and the J gene lost 7 bases, with 12 bases spanning the gap.

V and J are TRBV6-2 or TRBV6-3 and TRBJ2-1, with D possibly matching TRBD1 (7 bases). Sequencing used PBMCs or T cells enriched from blood (not recorded which). The receptor was isolated from a woman between 18 and 29 years old with acute COVID-19. The CDR3 is CASSRQGGNEQFF. CDR3 in DNA: TGTGCCAGCAGTAGACAGGGAGGAAATGAGCAGTTCTTC.